The entry below gives a single TCR beta chain sequence along with its context. Its target is unknown. The sample is drawn from a study of shared clonotypes between healthy human individuals. This CDR3 contains 14 residues. The ends were cut back, 1 base at V and 0 bases at J, with 5 bases in the middle. Germline V gene data show CDR1 as LNHDA and CDR2 as SQIVND (reference sequence). General study results and limits: Some naive CD4 clonotypes, around 4.9%, turned up in common across a handful of donors. As a rule, naive subsets had a larger estimated richness than memory subsets.

Produced via immunoSEQ multiplex PCR; TCRdb's table is partial and in-frame only. The data show about 2.2 million clones, around 93% seen once. CD45RO-negative CD8 cells positively selected for CCR7 made up the naive population, which excluded terminally differentiated effector memory CD45RA+ cells. The chain employs TRBV19 and TRBJ2-3; D unclear. The receptor comes from a man aged 18 to 30 in good health. Some clones in this sample may be carry-over from other donors' samples. The sequenced sample was naive CD8+ T cells from PBMCs. This chain's CDR3 is CASSIAVSTDTQYF. As DNA, the CDR3 is TGTGCCAGTAGTATAGCAGTTAGCACAGATACGCAGTATTTT.